Each of the 18 T cell receptor beta chains below was sequenced from the same sample in a study of cytotoxic CD8 clonotypes in ibrutinib-treated CLL. Sequencing was performed with immunoSEQ multiplex PCR; in TCRdb, only in-frame clones are kept and a portion is missing. Seen here are approximately 97,000 clones, 77% observed once, and the top ten hold 20% to 25%. The specimen comprised PBMCs, sampled after 24 months of ibrutinib treatment. All receptors derive from a human donor with chronic lymphocytic leukemia.

J is TRBJ1-2 and V is TRBV6-4; D is ambiguous. Trimming cost V 5 bases and J 5 bases, with 12 bases left between them. The CDR3 contains 13 residues. From germline, CDR1 is MRHNA and CDR2 SNTAGT. CDR3 sequence (DNA): TGTGCCAGCAGTATGGGCCTGGGGTATGGCTACACCTTC. It encodes CASSMGLGYGYTF.

The CDR3 sequence is CASSPTVMYGYTF. DNA of the CDR3: TGTGCCAGCAGCCCGACAGTTATGTATGGCTACACCTTC. The gene calls are TRBV2 and TRBJ1-2; the D gene is possibly TRBD1 (5 bases). The CDR3 has 13 amino acids. Germline V gives CDR1 SNHLY, CDR2 FYNNEI. V dropped 6 bases and J dropped 5 bases, with 13 bases sitting between them.

The rearrangement joins TRBV30 to TRBJ1-2; D may be TRBD1 (5 bases). V gave up 5 bases and J gave up 8 bases, with 12 bases separating them. The germline CDR1 and CDR2 sequences are GTSNPN and SVGIG (reference sequence). The CDR3 spans 11 residues. As DNA, the CDR3 is TGTGCCTGGGGCGGGGCGGCGGGCTACACCTTC. Its protein product is CAWGGAAGYTF.

This rearrangement joins TRBV11-2 to TRBJ2-7; the match to TRBD1 covers 8 bases. Germline-derived CDR1 and CDR2 are SGHAT and FQNNGV. CDR3 length equals 14 residues. After removal of 4 bases from V and 0 bases from J, the junction contained 2 bases not matched to a gene. The CDR3 sequence is CASSSTGASYEQYF. The CDR3 DNA reads as TGTGCCAGCAGCTCGACAGGGGCCTCCTACGAGCAGTACTTC.

This chain connects TRBV27 to TRBJ1-2, with TRBD1 as a possible D gene (6 bases). Germline CDR1 MNHEY, CDR2 SMNVEV (reference sequence). CDR3 size: 13 residues. Trimming left V 3 bases short and J 7 bases short, with 12 bases between. The CDR3 here is CASSFSGARGYTF. The DNA of the CDR3 is TGTGCCAGCAGTTTCTCGGGGGCGCGTGGCTACACCTTC.

This chain links TRBV27 with TRBJ1-5, with D possibly TRBD1 on 6 matching bases. The CDR3 is 13 residues long. V was trimmed by 3 bases and J by 7 bases, leaving 10 bases between them. The germline V gene has CDR1 MNHEY and CDR2 SMNVEV (reference sequence). CDR3 region: CASSFRGAQPQHF. DNA of the CDR3: TGTGCCAGCAGTTTTAGGGGGGCCCAGCCCCAGCATTTT.

This clone was counted a single time. V gene TRBV29-1 combines with J gene TRBJ1-1; D uncertain. The CDR3 sequence is 15 residues long. Trimming stripped 4 bases from V and 0 bases from J, with 15 bases between. Per germline, CDR1 SQVTM and CDR2 ANQGSEA. The CDR3 DNA follows: TGCAGCGTTGTGATAGGGCAGTACATGAACACTGAAGCTTTCTTT. Amino acid sequence: CSVVIGQYMNTEAFF.

V usage is TRBV7-6 and J usage is TRBJ1-1; 9 positions match TRBD1. The CDR3 loop spans 13 amino acids. Germline V gives CDR1 SGHVS, CDR2 FNYEAQ. Losses at the gene ends were 5 bases for V and 4 bases for J; bases not matched to a gene: 2. The CDR3 here is CASSRTGVTEAFF. The CDR3 nucleotides read TGTGCCAGCAGCCGGACAGGGGTCACTGAAGCTTTCTTT.

The chain joins TRBV28 to TRBJ1-5, with D tentatively TRBD1 (5 bases). The CDR3 loop spans 14 amino acids. Trimming took 6 bases from V and 11 from J, leaving 20 bases between them. Germline-derived CDR1 and CDR2 are MDHEN and SYDVKM. The CDR3, as DNA: TGTGCCAGCAGGACCGAGGGGTGGGCGGGTTCCCAGCATTTT. Amino acids: CASRTEGWAGSQHF.

The chain is built from TRBV15 and TRBJ2-1, with 7 bases that match TRBD2. CDR1 is LNHNV and CDR2 is YYDKDF in the germline V gene (reference sequence). The CDR3 totals 13 residues. Trimming at V came to 6 bases and at J to 9 bases, leaving 8 bases not matched to a gene. CDR3 coding DNA: TGTGCCACCAGTAACAGGTGGGGGGGTGAGCAGTTCTTC. Residues: CATSNRWGGEQFF. Full variable domain (remainder filled in from reference TRBV15 and TRBJ2-1): DAMVIQNPRYQVTQFGKPVTLSCSQTLNHNVMYWYQQKSSQAPKLLFHYYDKDFNNEADTPDNFQSRRPNTSFCFLDIRSPGLGDTAMYLCATSNRWGGEQFFGPGTRLTVL.

The chain uses TRBV28 and TRBJ1-1; a weak D match, TRBD1 (6 bases). In germline, CDR1 is MDHEN, CDR2 SYDVKM. The CDR3 consists of 15 residues. Between the trimmed V and J ends, which lost 3 bases and 1 base, there was a span of 12 bases. CDR3 nucleotides: TGTGCCAGCAGTTTTCTGGGGGCGAGGAACACTGAAGCTTTCTTT. This codes for CASSFLGARNTEAFF.

This clone has ten or more counts. CDR3 in DNA: TGTGCCAGCTCTCCTATAGGAGCATCTGGGGACTATGGCTACACCTTC. It codes for CASSPIGASGDYGYTF. J is TRBJ1-2 and V is TRBV18; D is undetermined. The CDR3 has 16 amino acids. Trimming took off 6 bases at V and 3 bases at J, with 20 bases between the two ends. CDR1 and CDR2 (germline): KGHSH, LQKENI.

The rearrangement uses TRBV7-8 and TRBJ2-1, with D tentatively TRBD2 (6 bases). The CDR3 length is 16 residues. V lost 4 bases and J lost 0, with 13 bases in between. Germline V lookup: CDR1 SGHVS, CDR2 FQNEAQ. This CDR3 is CASSSWTEGSYNEQFF. The CDR3 DNA follows: TGTGCCAGCAGCTCCTGGACGGAGGGCTCCTACAATGAGCAGTTCTTC.

The chain joins TRBV11-2 to TRBJ1-5; unclear D gene. CDR3 size: 15 residues. Trimming pared 1 base from V and 6 bases from J, leaving 13 bases between. Germline CDR1 reads SGHAT; CDR2 reads FQNNGV. CDR3 protein: CASSLVPGAGQPQHF. Here the CDR3 DNA reads TGTGCCAGCAGCTTAGTTCCGGGCGCGGGTCAGCCCCAGCATTTT.

The chain employs TRBV6-5 and TRBJ2-5; TRBD1 agrees at 8 bases. The trim removed 4 bases at V and 5 bases at J, leaving 9 bases unmatched. CDR1 is MNHEY, CDR2 SVGAGI, per germline. The CDR3 sequence is 15 residues long. CDR3 DNA sequence: TGTGCCAGCAGTTCGCAGGGGGCGGGGTGGGAGACCCAGTACTTC. It translates to CASSSQGAGWETQYF.

This clone has only one observation. The V call is TRBV5-6, the J call TRBJ2-7, with D possibly matching TRBD1 (5 bases). CDR3 length: 13 amino acids. Germline V CDR1 and CDR2: SGHDT, YYEEEE. The V gene lost 0 bases and the J gene lost 4 bases, with 8 bases spanning the gap. The CDR3 loop reads CASSLVDTYEQYF. The CDR3 DNA follows: TGTGCCAGCAGCTTGGTGGACACTTACGAGCAGTACTTC.

This chain uses TRBV5-1 with TRBJ2-1; 10 nucleotides align to TRBD2. Germline assignment: CDR1 SGHRS and CDR2 YFSETQ. Trimming took 1 base from V and 7 from J; bases not matched to a gene: 11. The CDR3 covers 17 residues. CDR3 nucleotide sequence: TGCGCCAGCAGCTTGCGGGCTAGCGGGGGACTTTGGAATGAGCAGTTCTTC. Amino acid sequence: CASSLRASGGLWNEQFF.

The chain uses TRBV28 and TRBJ1-4; 9 bases align to TRBD1. Germline CDR1 reads MDHEN; CDR2 reads SYDVKM. The length of the CDR3 is 16 residues. After removal of 0 bases from V and 5 bases from J, the junction contained 4 bases not matched to a gene. CDR3 sequence reads: CASSLWTGGSNEKLFF. For the CDR3, the DNA is TGTGCCAGCAGTTTATGGACAGGGGGGTCCAATGAAAAACTGTTTTTT. The variable domain in full, completed from reference TRBV28 and TRBJ1-4, reads DVKVTQSSRYLVKRTGEKVFLECVQDMDHENMFWYRQDPGLGLRLIYFSYDVKMKEKGDIPEGYSVSREKKERFSLILESASTNQTSMYLCASSLWTGGSNEKLFFGSGTQLSVL.